This TCR beta chain was observed in a study of cytomegalovirus exposure and HLA in healthy donors. Comments on this clone: The antigen remains undetermined.

Primers: 60 Vbeta forward and 13 Jbeta reverse. Libraries were prepared by immunoSEQ multiplex PCR; TCRdb keeps only in-frame clonotypes and omits some of them. The repertoire consists of under 150,000 clones, with more than 70% occurring once and the leading ten covering under 7%. General study findings and limits: Apart from CMV serostatus, no immune exposure information was available. The authors excluded some V segments, including TRBV6-2 and TRBV6-3, as indistinguishable.

After removal of 1 base from V and 6 bases from J, the junction contained 5 bases not matched to a gene. From germline, CDR1 is SGHAT and CDR2 FQNNGV. This CDR3 contains 15 residues. The TCR was taken from a woman in her thirties in good health and CMV-seropositive. The J gene is TRBJ1-4, the V gene TRBV11-2; TRBD1 matches 7 bases. Sequencing was performed on PBMCs. This chain's CDR3 is CASSLAWQGDEKLFF. As DNA, the CDR3 is TGTGCCAGCAGCTTAGCATGGCAGGGGGATGAAAAACTGTTTTTT. Full variable domain (rest looked up from reference TRBV11-2 and TRBJ1-4): EAGVAQSPRYKIIEKRQSVAFWCNPISGHATLYWYQQILGQGPKLLIQFQNNGVVDDSQLPKDRFSAERLKGVDSTLKIQPAKLEDSAVYLCASSLAWQGDEKLFFGSGTQLSVL.